This T cell receptor beta chain comes out of a study of OX40 agonist ivuxolimab in advanced cancers. Study-level background: Among those enrolled, mean age was 60 years (range roughly 20 to 80) and about 81% were male. Anti-PD-1, anti-PD-L1 or anti-CTLA-4 therapy given earlier was allowed, and 40% had some.

The protocol was immunoSEQ multiplex PCR, while the TCRdb copy is restricted to in-frame clones and leaves out a portion. This table holds tens of thousands of clones, less than 85% found once. As for this clone: The antigen is unknown.

Study-level findings and limits: Expanded clones were, on average, more numerous in CD8+ T cells than in CD4+. Antigen specificity remained undetermined for the expanded peripheral T cells.

Germline trimming cut 0 bases from V and 1 base from J; bases unmatched to any gene: 10. The V gene's germline CDR1 is LNHDA and CDR2 SQIVND (reference sequence). The CDR3 sequence is 18 residues long. The sequencing used CD4+ or CD8+ T cells sorted from blood, collected in a trial of the OX40 agonist ivuxolimab. The V gene is TRBV19, the J gene TRBJ2-3, with TRBD1 matching over 7 bases. The sequence derives from an adult with an advanced solid tumor such as melanoma, head and neck, liver or kidney cancer. The CDR3 is CASSIERPTGHGTDTQYF. The CDR3 DNA follows: TGTGCCAGTAGTATAGAGCGACCGACAGGGCATGGCACAGATACGCAGTATTTT.